This entry lists 28 T cell receptor beta chains sequenced from one sample in a study of CD8+CD57+ T cells in acquired aplastic anemia. Genomic DNA constituted the template upon which TCR beta VDJ and CDR3 profiling was performed. In TCRdb, the reads were re-called with MiXCR into one record per CDR3 protein. The sample holds 120,000 or so distinct CDR3 sequences, over 45% seen once. Source material: sorted CD4+, CD8+, or CD8+CD57+ T cells (not recorded which) from PBMCs. These receptors all stem from a human donor in good health, serving as a control.

Comment on this clonotype: This may come from a read error, since a much larger clone is one base off. This is likely a read error, given that the CDR3 carries no conserved phenylalanine or tryptophan at its end. The V call is TRBV12-3 or TRBV12-4, the J call TRBJ1-1; D is perhaps TRBD1 (5 bases). The CDR3 covers 16 residues. The V end lost 5 bases, the J end lost 4 bases, and 20 bases lay between the germline ends. CDR3 loop: CASSPGTWSRGTEAFL. The DNA for the CDR3 is TGTGCCAGCAGTCCGGGGACTTGGTCTCGGGGCACTGAAGCTTTCCTT.

This chain uses TRBV2 with TRBJ1-1; D uncertain. In germline, CDR1 is SNHLY, CDR2 FYNNEI. Trimming stripped 3 bases from V and 1 base from J, with 6 bases between. The CDR3 totals 13 residues. The CDR3 region has the DNA TGTGCCAGCAGTGACACCTGGAACACTGAAGCTTTCTTT. This encodes CASSDTWNTEAFF.

This chain links TRBV2 with TRBJ2-3; the D is unclear. CDR1 SNHLY and CDR2 FYNNEI come from the germline V gene. CDR3 size: 12 residues. V shed 3 bases and J shed 6 bases, with 7 bases lying between them. CDR3 residues: CASSEVRDTQYF. DNA for the CDR3: TGTGCCAGCAGTGAGGTGCGGGATACGCAGTATTTT.

A remark on this clonotype: A read error may account for a junction end that differs from germline. V gene TRBV29-1 combines with J gene TRBJ2-2, with a weak D call TRBD2 (5 bases). The CDR3 runs to 16 residues. In germline, CDR1 is SQVTM, CDR2 ANQGSEA. In DNA form, the CDR3 reads TGCAGCGTTGAAGACCCTCTCGGCGCTCGCACCGGGGAGCTGTCTTTT. Encoded protein: CSVEDPLGARTGELSF.

The J gene is TRBJ1-2, the V gene TRBV2, with no clear D. With 4 bases removed from V and 4 bases from J, the gap between germline ends came to 13 bases. Germline values: CDR1 SNHLY, CDR2 FYNNEI. This CDR3 spans 14 amino acids. CDR3 coding DNA: TGTGCCAGCAGTGGGAGGTCAGGTCGCTATGGCTACACCTTC. Residues: CASSGRSGRYGYTF.

The chain employs TRBV25-1 and TRBJ2-5; 10 positions match TRBD1. This CDR3 contains 17 residues. Germline CDR1 is MGHDK and CDR2 is SYGVNS. V lost 8 bases, J lost 5 bases, and 17 bases stayed unmatched. The CDR3 is CASHGSGQGPGWETQYF. The DNA for the CDR3 is TGTGCCAGCCATGGCTCGGGACAGGGGCCTGGATGGGAGACCCAGTACTTC.

This clonotype has just one count. The chain links TRBV12-3 or TRBV12-4 to TRBJ2-7; weak D call: TRBD2 (5 bases). The CDR3 consists of 13 residues. Trimming stripped 7 bases from V and 7 bases from J, with 17 bases between. The CDR3 DNA reads as TGTGCCAGCACTAAGACGGACTCCACAGAGCAGTACTTC. It specifies CASTKTDSTEQYF.

The chain combines TRBV2 with TRBJ2-6, with D unclear. Germline lookup yields CDR1 SNHLY and CDR2 FYNNEI. This CDR3 region has 14 residues. Trimming left V 2 bases short and J 4 bases short, with 6 bases between. The CDR3 region is CASSEFKGANVLTF. Written as DNA, the CDR3 is TGTGCCAGCAGTGAATTTAAGGGGGCCAACGTCCTGACTTTC.

This clonotype was seen a handful of times. The rearrangement links TRBV19 to TRBJ1-2, with D uncertain. The CDR3 has 13 amino acids. Germline V gene sequence: CDR1 LNHDA, CDR2 SQIVND (reference sequence). Deletions cut 4 bases from V and 6 bases from J, with 12 bases between. CDR3 sequence (DNA): TGTGCCAGTAGTAACGGGGAAAAGAATGGCTACACCTTC. Encoded protein: CASSNGEKNGYTF.

The rearrangement uses TRBV10-3 and TRBJ2-1; D is unclear. Trimming pared 5 bases from V and 4 bases from J, leaving 12 bases between. This CDR3 has 14 amino acids. The germline CDR1 and CDR2 sequences are ENHRY and SYGVKD. This chain's CDR3 is CAISLASRYNEQFF. CDR3 coding DNA: TGTGCCATCAGTCTGGCTAGTCGTTACAATGAGCAGTTCTTC.

This clonotype was counted only a few times. The chain has TRBV15 and TRBJ1-2; the D is unclear. The CDR3 length is 16 residues. The V gene lost 3 bases and the J gene lost 6 bases, with 20 bases spanning the gap. From germline, CDR1 is LNHNV and CDR2 YYDKDF (reference sequence). The CDR3: CATSRRSGSERDGYTF. The CDR3 DNA reads as TGTGCCACCAGCAGGCGGTCCGGGTCGGAACGGGATGGCTACACCTTC. The variable domain in full, with the rest retrieved from reference TRBV15 and TRBJ1-2, is DAMVIQNPRYQVTQFGKPVTLSCSQTLNHNVMYWYQQKSSQAPKLLFHYYDKDFNNEADTPDNFQSRRPNTSFCFLDIRSPGLGDTAMYLCATSRRSGSERDGYTFGSGTRLTVV.

CDR3 nucleotides: TGCAGTGCTCGACCCACCCGGGGGACTAGCGTCCTAGTACCCTCCACAGATACGCAGTATTTT. This codes for CSARPTRGTSVLVPSTDTQYF. The chain uses TRBV20-1 and TRBJ2-3, with 10 bases lining up with TRBD2. V was clipped by 5 bases and J by 2 bases; unmatched bases: 25. This CDR3 is built from 21 residues. Germline values: CDR1 DFQATT, CDR2 SNEGSKA (reference sequence).

This clonotype was picked up many times. The chain joins TRBV7-2 to TRBJ2-2; D unclear. Germline CDR1 and CDR2: SGHTA and FQGNSA. V lost 0 bases and J lost 2, with 4 bases in between. The CDR3 length is 14 residues. Here the CDR3 DNA reads TGTGCCAGCAGCTTAGCCCTTAACACCGGGGAGCTGTTTTTT. It yields the protein CASSLALNTGELFF. Variable domain in full (rest from reference TRBV7-2 and TRBJ2-2): GAGVSQSPSNKVTEKGKDVELRCDPISGHTALYWYRQSLGQGLEFLIYFQGNSAPDKSGLPSDRFSAERTGGSVSTLTIQRTQQEDSAVYLCASSLALNTGELFFGEGSRLTVL.

The chain combines TRBV15 with TRBJ1-5; 12 bases match TRBD1. CDR1 is LNHNV, CDR2 YYDKDF, per germline (reference sequence). V dropped 8 bases and J dropped 10; count of bases not matched to a gene: 12. The CDR3 consists of 15 residues. As DNA, the CDR3 is TGTGCCACCCGTCCCGGGACAGGGGGCGAGTTCCCCCAGCATTTT. It encodes CATRPGTGGEFPQHF.

The chain couples TRBV19 to TRBJ2-1, with D perhaps TRBD1 (5 bases). The DNA end favors TRBJ2-7, so the J call may be wrong. CDR1 and CDR2 (germline): LNHDA, SQIVND (reference sequence). The CDR3 sequence is 13 residues long. The CDR3 sequence: CASSTEDRYEQYF. DNA for the CDR3: TGTGCCAGTAGTACTGAAGACAGATACGAGCAGTACTTC.

V and J are TRBV10-3 and TRBJ1-1; 9 positions match TRBD1. Germline-derived CDR1 and CDR2 are ENHRY and SYGVKD. The ends lost 10 bases at V and 1 base at J; junction bases unmatched: 10. The CDR3 length is 15 residues. CDR3 sequence: CANIRDRAANTEAFF. CDR3 nucleotides: TGTGCCAACATCCGGGACAGGGCCGCGAACACTGAAGCTTTCTTT.

The sample holds many counts of this clonotype. V and J are TRBV19 and TRBJ2-7; 9 bases map to TRBD1. The CDR3 runs 14 residues. Germline V CDR1 and CDR2: LNHDA, SQIVND (reference sequence). The ends lost 3 bases at V and 3 bases at J; junction bases unmatched: 3. CDR3 nucleotides: TGTGCCAGTAGTATGACAGGGGGAAGCTACGAGCAGTACTTC. Translated: CASSMTGGSYEQYF.

In its sample, this clonotype was seen many times. V and J are TRBV15 and TRBJ1-5; unclear D gene. The CDR3 has 12 residues. CDR1 and CDR2 from the germline V gene are LNHNV and YYDKDF (reference sequence). Trimming stripped 0 bases from V and 7 bases from J, with 4 bases between. The CDR3 region has the DNA TGTGCCACCAGCAGAGATTTGCAGCCCCAGCATTTT. Translation gives CATSRDLQPQHF.

This clonotype was detected many times. The V call is TRBV12-3 or TRBV12-4, the J call TRBJ2-4; TRBD2 agrees at 7 bases. The length of the CDR3 is 14 residues. V gave up 0 bases and J gave up 6 bases; unmatched junction bases: 2. The CDR3 loop is CASSLAGEGNIQYF. CDR3 DNA sequence: TGTGCCAGCAGTTTAGCGGGGGAGGGAAACATTCAGTACTTC.

This clonotype was observed at least ten times. The rearrangement uses TRBV6-1 and TRBJ2-3; weak D call: TRBD2 (5 bases). The CDR3 extends over 14 amino acids. Germline V lookup: CDR1 MNHNS, CDR2 SASEGT. V shed 8 bases and J shed 4 bases, with 16 bases lying between them. CDR3 residues: CASRRSGSSDTQYF. For the CDR3, the DNA is TGTGCCAGCCGGAGGAGTGGTTCGTCAGATACGCAGTATTTT.

The chain joins TRBV5-1 to TRBJ1-6; TRBD1 matches 11 bases. The V segment lost 9 bases and the J segment 7 bases; nucleotides outside the gene matches: 3. The germline V gene encodes CDR1 SGHRS and CDR2 YFSETQ. The CDR3 extends over 13 amino acids. Here the CDR3 reads CATGTGGNSPLHF. In DNA form, the CDR3 reads TGCGCCACCGGGACAGGGGGAAATTCACCCCTCCACTTT.

V and J are TRBV27 and TRBJ1-1; 8 positions agree with TRBD1. The length of the CDR3 is 16 residues. The germline gives CDR1 MNHEY, CDR2 SMNVEV (reference sequence). V shed 6 bases and J 1 base; nucleotides not matched to a gene: 10. This CDR3 is CASSDNTGGGNTEAFF. The CDR3 region has the DNA TGTGCCAGCAGCGACAACACAGGGGGAGGGAACACTGAAGCTTTCTTT.

On this clonotype: Compared with germline, one end of the junction differs, possibly owing to a read error. V gene TRBV2 combines with J gene TRBJ2-1; 7 bases line up with TRBD2. The CDR3 spans 15 residues. Germline CDR1 SNHLY, CDR2 FYNNEI. CDR3 sequence reads: CASSARGGVYDEQFF. CDR3 in DNA: TGTGCCAGCAGTGCTCGGGGAGGGGTCTACGATGAGCAGTTCTTC.

The table lists this clonotype with a few counts. This may come from a read error, since a much larger clone is one base off. The CDR3, as DNA: TGTGCCAGCGGCAGGTCCCCCCACGAGCAGTACTTC. The encoded protein is CASGRSPHEQYF. J is TRBJ2-7 and V is TRBV2; D gene uncertain. Germline CDR1 is SNHLY and CDR2 is FYNNEI. V lost 8 bases and J 5 bases, leaving 13 bases between the germline ends. The CDR3 runs 12 residues. The entire variable domain, with the rest obtained from reference TRBV2 and TRBJ2-7, is as follows: EPEVTQTPSHQVTQMGQEVILRCVPISNHLYFYWYRQILGQKVEFLVSFYNNEISEKSEIFDDQFSVERPDGSNFTLKIRSTKLEDSAMYFCASGRSPHEQYFGPGTRLTVT.

CDR3 residues: CASSEETGTGYEQYF. As DNA, the CDR3 is TGTGCCAGCAGCGAGGAAACAGGGACGGGATACGAGCAGTACTTC. This chain joins TRBV9 and TRBJ2-7; tentative D call: TRBD1 (6 bases). This CDR3 is built from 15 residues. Between the trimmed V and J ends, which lost 3 bases and 4 bases, there was a span of 17 bases. Germline CDR1 is SGDLS and CDR2 is YYNGEE.

This clonotype occurred many times. The chain recombines TRBV9 with TRBJ1-1; D not resolved. The ends were cut back, 0 bases at V and 6 bases at J, with 9 bases in the middle. Germline values: CDR1 SGDLS, CDR2 YYNGEE. The CDR3 is 13 residues long. The CDR3 loop reads CASSVAGTAEAFF. The CDR3 DNA follows: TGTGCCAGCAGCGTAGCGGGAACCGCTGAAGCTTTCTTT.

The chain couples TRBV6-1 to TRBJ2-7; D is possibly TRBD1 or TRBD2 (5 bases each). Trimming shortened V by 6 bases and J by 6 bases, and 18 bases separated the two germline ends. This CDR3 comprises 14 residues. Germline CDR1 reads MNHNS; CDR2 reads SASEGT. Here the CDR3 reads CASSPGAGYFEQYF. CDR3 bases: TGTGCCAGCAGCCCCGGGGCAGGGTACTTCGAGCAGTACTTC.

As concerns this clonotype: Possible read error: a much larger clone is one base away. The chain couples TRBV6-1 to TRBJ2-5; 7 bases align to TRBD1. Near its end, the DNA agrees better with TRBJ2-1, so the J call may be wrong. The CDR3 spans 14 residues. CDR1 and CDR2 (germline): MNHNS, SASEGT. The CDR3 sequence: CASNPFLQGYEQFF. The CDR3 nucleotides are TGTGCCAGCAATCCCTTCTTACAGGGGTATGAGCAGTTCTTC.